This T cell receptor (beta chain) stems from a study of T cells after yellow fever vaccination. On the study more broadly: SMART-Seq v4 Ultra Low Input handled preparation of low-cell-number fractions.

Synthesis of TCR cDNA relied on 5'RACE template switching, which attached a universal primer site and UMIs. TCRdb used MiXCR to reprocess the 5' RACE reads, holding one entry per CDR3 protein. The repertoire consists of roughly 500,000 distinct CDR3 sequences, with about 19% occurring once and the leading ten covering 14%. This clonotype was counted between two and nine times. Antigen specificity is unknown. Whole-study findings and limits: Clonotypes found in both CD4 and CD8 compartments made up a small share. Booster sampling recovered most clones from primary vaccination (roughly 96% CD4, around 90% CD8).

This TCR derives from a young man who received the YFV17D yellow fever vaccine. Sequences were derived from PBMCs, sampled 15 days after the yellow fever booster vaccination.

The CDR3 DNA reads as TGCGCCAGCAGCCTTAACCGGGGGCCCCTCCACTTT. It encodes CASSLNRGPLHF. The chain joins TRBV5-1 to TRBJ1-6; D is possibly TRBD1 (5 bases). The CDR3 totals 12 residues. The germline CDR1 and CDR2 sequences are SGHRS and YFSETQ. V lost 4 bases and J lost 13, with 12 bases in between.